This TCR beta chain was obtained from a study of spatial heterogeneity in lung cancer. Turning to the study itself: Samples were donated by 72 untreated early-stage non-small cell lung cancer patients. Median follow-up for sequenced PBMC samples was about 22 months after resection, when such samples existed.

The table lists this clonotype with a few counts. Time point indicated: blood at routine non-recurrence follow-up after resection. Whole RNA, which was extracted from tumor, nontumor lung tissue or frozen PBMC, was sequenced without any cell sorting. Every individual TCR cDNA molecule carried its own unique molecular identifier, which allowed correction of PCR and sequencing errors. From the 5' RACE reads, TCRdb called clonotypes with MiXCR, one entry per CDR3 protein. The sample records under 150,000 distinct CDR3 sequences, 9.5% to 15% being singletons. Germline V CDR1 and CDR2: SGHTA, FQGNSA. The CDR3 totals 13 residues. The V gene end was trimmed by 8 bases and the J gene end by 4 bases; junction bases not matched to a gene: 3.

V usage is TRBV7-2 and J usage is TRBJ2-1; TRBD2 agrees at 9 bases. The sequences come from PBMCs, collected at follow-up. The TCR originated in a male donor with early-stage non-small cell lung cancer. CDR3 protein: CASGAGGYNEQFF. CDR3 coding DNA: TGTGCCAGCGGAGCGGGGGGTTACAATGAGCAGTTCTTC.